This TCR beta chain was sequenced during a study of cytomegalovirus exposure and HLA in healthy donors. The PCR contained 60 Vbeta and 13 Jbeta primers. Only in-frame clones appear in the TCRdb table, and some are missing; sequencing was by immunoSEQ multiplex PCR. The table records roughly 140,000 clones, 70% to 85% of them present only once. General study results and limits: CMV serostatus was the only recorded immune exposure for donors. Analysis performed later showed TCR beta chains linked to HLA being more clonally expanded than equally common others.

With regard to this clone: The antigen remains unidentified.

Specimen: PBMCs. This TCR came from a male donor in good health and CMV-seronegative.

The CDR3 DNA follows: TGTGCCAGCAGCTCTGGGACAGGGGCTGGGACTGAAGCTTTCTTT. This encodes CASSSGTGAGTEAFF. This sequence joins TRBV7-9 and TRBJ1-1, with 10 positions matching TRBD1. The CDR3 totals 15 residues. Germline-derived CDR1 and CDR2 are SEHNR and FQNEAQ (reference sequence). Trimming took 4 bases from V and 5 from J; bases not matched to a gene: 7. The full variable domain, its missing parts supplied by reference TRBV7-9 and TRBJ1-1, is DTGVSQNPRHKITKRGQNVTFRCDPISEHNRLYWYRQTLGQGPEFLTYFQNEAQLEKSRLLSDRFSAERPKGSFSTLEIQRTEQGDSAMYLCASSSGTGAGTEAFFGQGTRLTVV.